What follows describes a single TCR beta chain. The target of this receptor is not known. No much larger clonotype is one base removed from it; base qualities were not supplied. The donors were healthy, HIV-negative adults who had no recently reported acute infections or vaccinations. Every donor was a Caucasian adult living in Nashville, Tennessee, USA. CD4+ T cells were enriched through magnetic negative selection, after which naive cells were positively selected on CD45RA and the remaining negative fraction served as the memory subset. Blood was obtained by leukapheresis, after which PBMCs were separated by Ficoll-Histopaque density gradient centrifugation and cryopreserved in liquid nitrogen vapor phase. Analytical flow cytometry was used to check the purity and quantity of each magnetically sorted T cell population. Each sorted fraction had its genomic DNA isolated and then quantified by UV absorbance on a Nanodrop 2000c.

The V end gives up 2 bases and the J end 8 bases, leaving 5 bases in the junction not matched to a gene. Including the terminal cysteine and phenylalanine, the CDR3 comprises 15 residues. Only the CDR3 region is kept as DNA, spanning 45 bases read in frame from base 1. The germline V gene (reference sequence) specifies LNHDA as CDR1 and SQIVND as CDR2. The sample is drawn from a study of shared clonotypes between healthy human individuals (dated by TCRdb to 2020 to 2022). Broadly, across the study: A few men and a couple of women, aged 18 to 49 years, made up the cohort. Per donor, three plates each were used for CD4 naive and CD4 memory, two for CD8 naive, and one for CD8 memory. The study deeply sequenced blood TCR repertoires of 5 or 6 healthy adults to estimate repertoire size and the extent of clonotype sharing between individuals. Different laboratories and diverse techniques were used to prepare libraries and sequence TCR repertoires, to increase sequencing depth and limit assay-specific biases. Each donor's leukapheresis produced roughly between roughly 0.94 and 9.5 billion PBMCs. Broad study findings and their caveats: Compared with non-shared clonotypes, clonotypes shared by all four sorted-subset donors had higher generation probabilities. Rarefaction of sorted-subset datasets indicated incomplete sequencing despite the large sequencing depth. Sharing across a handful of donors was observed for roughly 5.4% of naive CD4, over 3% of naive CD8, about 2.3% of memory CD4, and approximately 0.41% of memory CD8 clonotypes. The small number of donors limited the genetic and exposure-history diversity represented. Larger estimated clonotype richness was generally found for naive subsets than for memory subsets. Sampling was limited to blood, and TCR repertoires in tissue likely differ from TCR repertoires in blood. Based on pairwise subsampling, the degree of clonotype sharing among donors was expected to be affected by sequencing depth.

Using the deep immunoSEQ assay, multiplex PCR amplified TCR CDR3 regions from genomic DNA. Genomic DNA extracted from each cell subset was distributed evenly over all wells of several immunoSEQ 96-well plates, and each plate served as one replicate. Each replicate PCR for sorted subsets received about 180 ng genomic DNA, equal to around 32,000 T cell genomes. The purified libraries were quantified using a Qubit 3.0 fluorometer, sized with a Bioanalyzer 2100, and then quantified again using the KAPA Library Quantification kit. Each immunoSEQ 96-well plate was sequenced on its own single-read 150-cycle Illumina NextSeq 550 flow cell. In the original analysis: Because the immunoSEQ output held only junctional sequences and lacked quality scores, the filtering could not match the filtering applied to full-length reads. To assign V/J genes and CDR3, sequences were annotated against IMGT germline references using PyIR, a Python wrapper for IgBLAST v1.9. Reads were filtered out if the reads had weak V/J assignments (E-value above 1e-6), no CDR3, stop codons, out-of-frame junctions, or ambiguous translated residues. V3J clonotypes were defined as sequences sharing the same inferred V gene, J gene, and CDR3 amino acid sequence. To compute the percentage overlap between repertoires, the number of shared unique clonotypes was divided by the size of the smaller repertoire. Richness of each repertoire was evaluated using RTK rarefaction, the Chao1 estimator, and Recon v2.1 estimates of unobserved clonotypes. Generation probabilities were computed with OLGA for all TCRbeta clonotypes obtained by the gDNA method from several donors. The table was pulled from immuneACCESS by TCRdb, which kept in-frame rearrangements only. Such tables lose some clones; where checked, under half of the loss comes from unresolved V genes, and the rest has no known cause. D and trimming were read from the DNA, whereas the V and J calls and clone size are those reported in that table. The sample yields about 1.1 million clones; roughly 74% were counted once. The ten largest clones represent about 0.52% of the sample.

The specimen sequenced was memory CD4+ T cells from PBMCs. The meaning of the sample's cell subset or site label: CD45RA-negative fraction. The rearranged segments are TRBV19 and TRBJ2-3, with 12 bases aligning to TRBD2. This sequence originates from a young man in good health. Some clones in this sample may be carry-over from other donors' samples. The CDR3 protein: CASSISLAGGGTQYF. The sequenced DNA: TGTGCCAGTAGTATATCACTAGCGGGAGGTGGTACGCAGTATTTT. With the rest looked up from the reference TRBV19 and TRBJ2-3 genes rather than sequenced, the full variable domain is DGGITQSPKYLFRKEGQNVTLSCEQNLNHDAMYWYRQDPGQGLRLIYYSQIVNDFQKGDIAEGYSVSREKKESFPLTVTSAQKNPTAFYLCASSISLAGGGTQYFGPGTRLTVL.